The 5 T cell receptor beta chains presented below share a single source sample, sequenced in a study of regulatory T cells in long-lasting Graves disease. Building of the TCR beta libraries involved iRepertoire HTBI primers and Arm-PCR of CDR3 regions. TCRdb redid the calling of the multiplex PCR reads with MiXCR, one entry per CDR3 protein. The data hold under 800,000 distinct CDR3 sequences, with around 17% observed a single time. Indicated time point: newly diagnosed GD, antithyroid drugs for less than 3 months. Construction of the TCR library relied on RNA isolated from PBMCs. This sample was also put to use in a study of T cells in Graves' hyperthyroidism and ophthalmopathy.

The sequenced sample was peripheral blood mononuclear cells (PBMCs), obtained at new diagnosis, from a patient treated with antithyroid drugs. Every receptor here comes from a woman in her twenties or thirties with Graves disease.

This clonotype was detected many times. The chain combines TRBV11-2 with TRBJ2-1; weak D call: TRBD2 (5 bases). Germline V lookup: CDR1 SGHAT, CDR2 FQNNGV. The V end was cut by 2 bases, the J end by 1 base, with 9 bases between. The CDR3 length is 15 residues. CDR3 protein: CASSLFRDSYNEQFF. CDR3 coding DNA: TGTGCCAGCAGCTTATTCCGGGATTCCTACAATGAGCAGTTCTTC. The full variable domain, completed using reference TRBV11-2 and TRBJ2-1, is EAGVAQSPRYKIIEKRQSVAFWCNPISGHATLYWYQQILGQGPKLLIQFQNNGVVDDSQLPKDRFSAERLKGVDSTLKIQPAKLEDSAVYLCASSLFRDSYNEQFFGPGTRLTVL.

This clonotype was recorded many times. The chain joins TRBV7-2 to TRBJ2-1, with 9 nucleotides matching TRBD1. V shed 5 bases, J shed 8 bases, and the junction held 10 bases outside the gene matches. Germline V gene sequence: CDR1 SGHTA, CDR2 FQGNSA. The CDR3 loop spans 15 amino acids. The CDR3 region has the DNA TGTGCCAGCAGCGACCTCGGGACAGGGTCCCATGAGCAGTTCTTC. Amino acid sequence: CASSDLGTGSHEQFF.

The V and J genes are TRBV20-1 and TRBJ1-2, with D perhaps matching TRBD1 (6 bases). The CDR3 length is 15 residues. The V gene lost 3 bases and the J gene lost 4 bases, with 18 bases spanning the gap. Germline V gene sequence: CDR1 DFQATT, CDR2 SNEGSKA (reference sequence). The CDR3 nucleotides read TGCAGTGCTAGTAACAGGGCCAAAATTTCCTATGGCTACACCTTC. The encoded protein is CSASNRAKISYGYTF.

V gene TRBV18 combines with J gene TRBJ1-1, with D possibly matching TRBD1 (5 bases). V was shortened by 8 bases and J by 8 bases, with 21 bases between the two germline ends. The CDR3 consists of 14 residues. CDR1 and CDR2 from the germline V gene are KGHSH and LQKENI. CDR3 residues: CASLIGATGPEAFF. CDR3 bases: TGTGCCAGCCTCATCGGGGCTACCGGGCCAGAAGCTTTCTTT.

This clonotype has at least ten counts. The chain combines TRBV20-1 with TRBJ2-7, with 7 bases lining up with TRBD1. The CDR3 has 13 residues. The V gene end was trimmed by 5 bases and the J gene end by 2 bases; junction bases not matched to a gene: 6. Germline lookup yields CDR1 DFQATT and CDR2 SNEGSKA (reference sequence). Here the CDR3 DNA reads TGCAGTGCTTACTACGGGACAGCCTACGAGCAGTACTTC. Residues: CSAYYGTAYEQYF.